Following are 20 T cell receptor beta chains from one sample sequenced in a study of cytomegalovirus exposure and HLA in healthy donors. The PCR was carried out with 60 Vbeta primers and 13 Jbeta primers. Repertoires were generated with immunoSEQ multiplex PCR, while TCRdb's copy carries only in-frame clones and drops some. This repertoire includes 150,000 or so clones. The sequenced material came from PBMCs. Receptors were obtained from a woman in her thirties or forties in good health and CMV-seropositive.

The chain joins TRBV19 to TRBJ1-4; possibly TRBD1 for D (5 bases). Per the germline V gene, CDR1 is LNHDA and CDR2 is SQIVND (reference sequence). There are 13 residues in the CDR3. V was clipped by 7 bases and J by 5 bases, with 11 bases between them. The CDR3 sequence is CASKGRENEKLFF. CDR3 bases: TGTGCCAGTAAGGGCAGGGAAAATGAAAAACTGTTTTTT. Looking up the rest from reference TRBV19 and TRBJ1-4 gives the full variable domain: DGGITQSPKYLFRKEGQNVTLSCEQNLNHDAMYWYRQDPGQGLRLIYYSQIVNDFQKGDIAEGYSVSREKKESFPLTVTSAQKNPTAFYLCASKGRENEKLFFGSGTQLSVL.

The chain carries TRBV10-3 and TRBJ1-1, with 9 bases that match TRBD1. V dropped 6 bases and J dropped 1; count of bases not matched to a gene: 6. The CDR3 runs to 15 residues. Germline V lookup: CDR1 ENHRY, CDR2 SYGVKD. DNA for the CDR3: TGTGCCATCAGAGGTAACAGGGGGCCGAACACTGAAGCTTTCTTT. Its protein is CAIRGNRGPNTEAFF.

Comments on this clone: The sample holds other DNA sequences that translate to the same CDR3. J is TRBJ2-7 and V is TRBV30, with D unclear. With 2 bases removed from V and 2 bases from J, the gap between germline ends came to 4 bases. The germline V gene encodes CDR1 GTSNPN and CDR2 SVGIG (reference sequence). This CDR3 has 11 residues. In DNA, the CDR3 is TGTGCCTGGAGTAGCACCTACGAGCAGTACTTC. It codes for CAWSSTYEQYF.

The chain recombines TRBV6-5 with TRBJ2-6; D gene uncertain. The ends were cut back, 5 bases at V and 1 base at J, with 9 bases in the middle. Germline lookup yields CDR1 MNHEY and CDR2 SVGAGI. This CDR3 is built from 15 residues. CDR3 amino acids: CASSPSFSGANVLTF. CDR3 nucleotides: TGTGCCAGCAGTCCGTCGTTTTCTGGGGCCAACGTCCTGACTTTC.

Comment on this clone: One end of the junction does not line up with germline, which may come from a read error. The gene calls are TRBV28 and TRBJ1-1; TRBD1 aligns across 10 bases. Germline values: CDR1 MDHEN, CDR2 SYDVKM. The CDR3 runs 15 residues. CDR3 coding DNA: TGTGCCAGCAGTTTACGCCGGGACAGGGGTACCCTAGAGTACTTT. Its translation is CASSLRRDRGTLEYF.

The rearrangement links TRBV7-9 to TRBJ2-7; D remains unclear. Trimming took off 8 bases at V and 7 bases at J, with 12 bases between the two ends. The germline V gene has CDR1 SEHNR and CDR2 FQNEAQ (reference sequence). The CDR3 sequence is 11 residues long. The CDR3 coding sequence is TGTGCCAGCTACGAGATCCGAGAGCAGTACTTC. Translating it yields CASYEIREQYF. Full variable domain (remainder filled in from reference TRBV7-9 and TRBJ2-7): DTGVSQNPRHKITKRGQNVTFRCDPISEHNRLYWYRQTLGQGPEFLTYFQNEAQLEKSRLLSDRFSAERPKGSFSTLEIQRTEQGDSAMYLCASYEIREQYFGPGTRLTVT.

The J gene is TRBJ1-1, the V gene TRBV19; maybe TRBD1 (6 bases). This CDR3 comprises 16 residues. The germline V gene has CDR1 LNHDA and CDR2 SQIVND (reference sequence). The ends were cut back, 7 bases at V and 4 bases at J, with 22 bases in the middle. The CDR3 is CASTPDGRGAGTEAFF. The CDR3 nucleotides are TGTGCCAGTACCCCGGACGGGCGGGGGGCAGGCACTGAAGCTTTCTTT.

Points on this clone: The identical CDR3 is also encoded by other nucleotide sequences in the sample. The CDR3 loop is CASAQGEYNEQFF. CDR3 sequence (DNA): TGTGCCAGCGCACAGGGGGAGTACAATGAGCAGTTCTTC. This sequence joins TRBV25-1 and TRBJ2-1; the match to TRBD1 covers 8 bases. Trimming took 8 bases from V and 4 from J; bases not matched to a gene: 4. Per the germline V gene, CDR1 is MGHDK and CDR2 is SYGVNS. There are 13 residues in the CDR3.

The DNA of the CDR3 is TGTGCCAGCACAATTTTGGGGACTGATAGCAATCAGCCCCAGCATTTT. Amino acids: CASTILGTDSNQPQHF. V and J are TRBV2 and TRBJ1-5; tentative D call: TRBD1 (5 bases). This CDR3 region has 16 residues. Deletions cut 7 bases from V and 0 bases from J, with 16 bases between. The germline V gene encodes CDR1 SNHLY and CDR2 FYNNEI.

V and J are TRBV9 and TRBJ2-1, with TRBD2 identical over 8 bases. CDR1 SGDLS and CDR2 YYNGEE come from the germline V gene. The CDR3 extends over 16 amino acids. V dropped 3 bases and J dropped 0; count of bases not matched to a gene: 5. In nucleotides, the CDR3 is TGTGCCAGCAGCGGCTTAGCGGGGAGCTCCTACAATGAGCAGTTCTTC. It translates to CASSGLAGSSYNEQFF.

The chain carries TRBV7-8 and TRBJ1-2, with TRBD1 matching over 9 bases. Unmatched junction bases numbered 4, after V lost 5 bases and J lost 6 bases. The germline V gene has CDR1 SGHVS and CDR2 FQNEAQ. The CDR3 is 13 amino acids. The CDR3 loop reads CASSLDRGDGYTF. The CDR3 DNA follows: TGTGCCAGCAGCCTGGACAGGGGAGATGGCTACACCTTC.

The V call is TRBV28, the J call TRBJ1-4, with 7 positions matching TRBD1. V dropped 6 bases and J dropped 8; count of bases not matched to a gene: 3. CDR3 size: 12 residues. Germline assignment: CDR1 MDHEN and CDR2 SYDVKM. CDR3 loop: CASSSQGEKLFF. CDR3 nucleotide sequence: TGTGCCAGCAGCTCACAGGGGGAAAAACTGTTTTTT.

The chain carries TRBV20-1 and TRBJ2-5; a weak D match, TRBD1 (5 bases). The CDR3 runs 10 residues. Germline V gene sequence: CDR1 DFQATT, CDR2 SNEGSKA (reference sequence). The CDR3 sequence: CSVQEETQYF. DNA of the CDR3: TGCAGCGTACAGGAAGAGACCCAGTACTTC.

This chain joins TRBV7-9 and TRBJ2-1, with TRBD2 matching over 8 bases. Looked up from germline, CDR1 is SEHNR and CDR2 is FQNEAQ (reference sequence). J was trimmed by 4 bases and V by 2 bases; bases with no gene match: 7. The length of the CDR3 is 16 residues. The DNA of the CDR3 is TGTGCCAGCAGCTTATTCGTGACTAGCGAGTACAATGAGCAGTTCTTC. Translated: CASSLFVTSEYNEQFF.

V and J are TRBV28 and TRBJ2-7, with 10 bases matching TRBD1. J gave up 6 bases and V 2 bases, and 7 bases lay outside the gene matches. CDR3 size: 15 residues. Looked up from germline, CDR1 is MDHEN and CDR2 is SYDVKM. The CDR3 DNA follows: TGTGCCAGCAGTTTAAGGACAGGGGGGAAGGTCGAGCAGTACTTC. This encodes CASSLRTGGKVEQYF.

The V and J genes are TRBV7-3 and TRBJ1-3, with D hard to call. From germline, CDR1 is SGHTA and CDR2 FQGTGA. This CDR3 is 14 amino acids long. The germline V and J ends were trimmed by 4 bases and 0 bases, with 7 bases remaining between them. CDR3 sequence reads: CASSSAGSGNTIYF. The CDR3 nucleotides are TGTGCCAGCAGCTCCGCCGGCTCTGGAAACACCATATATTTT. The variable domain in full, with the rest retrieved from reference TRBV7-3 and TRBJ1-3, is GAGVSQTPSNKVTEKGKYVELRCDPISGHTALYWYRQSLGQGPEFLIYFQGTGAADDSGLPNDRFFAVRPEGSVSTLKIQRTERGDSAVYLCASSSAGSGNTIYFGEGSWLTVV.

The chain links TRBV30 to TRBJ2-2; 9 positions agree with TRBD2. In germline, CDR1 is GTSNPN, CDR2 SVGIG (reference sequence). This CDR3 has 16 amino acids. The trim removed 0 bases at V and 4 bases at J, leaving 6 bases unmatched. The CDR3 bases are TGTGCCTGGAGTGTCCTAGCGGGGAGCGGCACCGGGGAGCTGTTTTTT. Amino acid sequence: CAWSVLAGSGTGELFF.

V is TRBV7-6 and J is TRBJ2-1; D may be TRBD2 (5 bases). The CDR3 loop spans 15 amino acids. From germline, CDR1 is SGHVS and CDR2 FNYEAQ. Trimming took 0 bases from V and 2 from J, leaving 8 bases between them. The CDR3 DNA reads as TGTGCCAGCAGCTTAGCGGGCGGGCCCTACAATGAGCAGTTCTTC. The encoded protein is CASSLAGGPYNEQFF.

The chain employs TRBV19 and TRBJ2-7; tentatively, D is TRBD1 (5 bases). The V gene's germline CDR1 is LNHDA and CDR2 SQIVND (reference sequence). The CDR3 has 13 residues. With 8 bases removed from V and 2 bases from J, the gap between germline ends came to 13 bases. This chain's CDR3 is CASGEQGTYEQYF. In DNA, the CDR3 is TGTGCCAGTGGCGAGCAGGGAACCTACGAGCAGTACTTC.

The chain joins TRBV2 to TRBJ2-1; the D gene is possibly TRBD2 (6 bases). CDR3 size: 15 residues. Per the germline V gene, CDR1 is SNHLY and CDR2 is FYNNEI. V was shortened by 4 bases and J by 6 bases, with 16 bases between the two germline ends. The chain's CDR3 is CASSVSGTRFNEQFF. The CDR3 DNA reads as TGTGCCAGCAGTGTTTCCGGGACTCGCTTCAATGAGCAGTTCTTC.